Listed here is a single TCR beta chain. The data are from a study of radiation and T cells in renal cell carcinoma. The CDR3 totals 17 residues. CDR1 MNHNS and CDR2 SASEGT come from the germline V gene. Trimming removed 1 base from V and 2 bases from J, with 15 bases in between. Stated time point: blood 2 weeks post-SBRT. As for treatment: 15 Gy SBRT to primary tumor, nephrectomy 4 weeks later. This renal cell carcinoma was of the clear cell type. The method was immunoSEQ multiplex PCR; TCRdb's version includes in-frame clones alone and lacks a portion of them. The table lists some 130,000 clones, more than 70% of them singletons.

The sequencing here drew on blood, taken from a patient whose treatment included radiotherapy and nephrectomy. This receptor was obtained from a woman aged 70-85 years with renal cell carcinoma. This sequence joins TRBV6-1 and TRBJ2-1; D possibly corresponds to TRBD1 (6 bases). The CDR3, as DNA: TGTGCCAGCAGTGAAGGGGGGCGTAAGGTCCCCTACAATGAGCAGTTCTTC. Encoded protein: CASSEGGRKVPYNEQFF.